The next 13 T cell receptor beta chains were all read from a single sample in a study of T cell responses to AZD1222 COVID-19 vaccine. TCRdb keeps only in-frame clones here, not all; method: immunoSEQ multiplex PCR. The table includes roughly 92,000 clones, roughly 91% detected once. The sequences come from peripheral blood, collected 28 days after the second AZD1222 dose. Source of these receptors: an adult who received the AZD1222 COVID-19 vaccine.

The CDR3 protein is CASSIKRRSAGELFF. The CDR3 nucleotides are TGTGCCAGTAGTATCAAGCGACGCTCCGCCGGGGAGCTGTTTTTT. The V call is TRBV19, the J call TRBJ2-2; D not certain. The CDR3 contains 15 residues. Germline lookup yields CDR1 LNHDA and CDR2 SQIVND (reference sequence). V lost 3 bases to trimming and J lost 6 bases, with 14 bases between them.

The chain has TRBV5-1 and TRBJ2-3; D tentatively fits TRBD1 or TRBD2 (5 bases each). The CDR3 has 13 residues. The V end lost 0 bases, the J end lost 5 bases, and 7 bases lay between the germline ends. The germline CDR1 and CDR2 sequences are SGHRS and YFSETQ. The CDR3 loop reads CASSLERGDTQYF. CDR3 nucleotides: TGCGCCAGCAGCTTGGAGAGGGGAGATACGCAGTATTTT.

The rearrangement joins TRBV18 to TRBJ1-1; D gene unclear. This CDR3 spans 13 amino acids. The V gene lost 2 bases and the J gene lost 2 bases, with 6 bases spanning the gap. Per the germline V gene, CDR1 is KGHSH and CDR2 is LQKENI. This CDR3 reads CASSPADNTEAFF. The CDR3 DNA reads TGTGCCAGCTCACCAGCAGACAACACTGAAGCTTTCTTT. The entire variable domain, with the rest obtained from reference TRBV18 and TRBJ1-1, is as follows: NAGVMQNPRHLVRRRGQEARLRCSPMKGHSHVYWYRQLPEEGLKFMVYLQKENIIDESGMPKERFSAEFPKEGPSILRIQQVVRGDSAAYFCASSPADNTEAFFGQGTRLTVV.

This chain joins TRBV2 and TRBJ1-6; D might be TRBD1 (6 bases). The CDR3 consists of 16 residues. Per germline, CDR1 SNHLY and CDR2 FYNNEI. V lost 5 bases and J lost 7, with 18 bases in between. CDR3 region: CASSIDRGARNSPLHF. The CDR3 nucleotides read TGTGCCAGCAGTATTGATCGGGGGGCAAGGAATTCACCCCTCCACTTT. Drawing the rest from reference TRBV2 and TRBJ1-6, the complete variable domain is EPEVTQTPSHQVTQMGQEVILRCVPISNHLYFYWYRQILGQKVEFLVSFYNNEISEKSEIFDDQFSVERPDGSNFTLKIRSTKLEDSAMYFCASSIDRGARNSPLHFGNGTRLTVT.

This clone has only one observation. One end of the junction does not line up with germline, which may come from a read error. This chain uses TRBV4-1 with TRBJ2-3; 7 bases map to TRBD1. Per germline, CDR1 MGHRA and CDR2 YSYEKL. This CDR3 has 15 residues. CDR3 in amino acids: CASSQDRDSRDTQYF. The CDR3 DNA reads as TGCGCCAGCAGCCAAGACCGGGACAGCAGAGATACGCAGTATTTT.

This chain uses TRBV5-1 with TRBJ1-1, with D tentatively TRBD1 (5 bases). V shed 0 bases and J shed 5 bases, with 14 bases lying between them. The CDR3 length is 15 residues. In germline, CDR1 is SGHRS, CDR2 YFSETQ. CDR3 DNA sequence: TGCGCCAGCAGCTTGGTGGTGGGACCCAAGACTGAAGCTTTCTTT. Encoded protein: CASSLVVGPKTEAFF.

The chain is built from TRBV9 and TRBJ2-5, with 7 bases identical to TRBD2. Germline lookup yields CDR1 SGDLS and CDR2 YYNGEE. The CDR3 runs 17 residues. J lost 4 bases, V lost 0 bases, and 12 bases had no gene match. The CDR3 reads CASSVGLADLVGETQYF. CDR3 in DNA: TGTGCCAGCAGCGTAGGGCTAGCGGATTTGGTGGGAGAGACCCAGTACTTC. The full variable domain, in which reference TRBV9 and TRBJ2-5 provide the parts outside the CDR3, is DSGVTQTPKHLITATGQRVTLRCSPRSGDLSVYWYQQSLDQGLQFLIQYYNGEERAKGNILERFSAQQFPDLHSELNLSSLELGDSALYFCASSVGLADLVGETQYFGPGTRLLVL.

The rearrangement links TRBV7-3 to TRBJ1-6; D not resolved. The CDR3 is 13 residues long. Germline CDR1 reads SGHTA; CDR2 reads FQGTGA. V was cut by 3 bases and J by 8 bases, with 8 bases left in between. CDR3 DNA: TGTGCCAGCAGCTTCGAAGCGGATTCACCCCTCCACTTT. Translation gives CASSFEADSPLHF.

The rearrangement joins TRBV5-6 to TRBJ2-3, with a possible D match to TRBD2 (5 bases). V was trimmed by 0 bases and J by 2 bases, leaving 7 bases between them. This CDR3 is 14 amino acids long. Looked up from germline, CDR1 is SGHDT and CDR2 is YYEEEE. This CDR3 reads CASSLGENTDTQYF. The CDR3 DNA follows: TGTGCCAGCAGCTTGGGGGAGAACACAGATACGCAGTATTTT. Filled out from reference TRBV5-6 and TRBJ2-3, the complete variable domain reads DAGVTQSPTHLIKTRGQQVTLRCSPKSGHDTVSWYQQALGQGPQFIFQYYEEEERQRGNFPDRFSGHQFPNYSSELNVNALLLGDSALYLCASSLGENTDTQYFGPGTRLTVL.

The chain recombines TRBV9 with TRBJ1-2; 8 positions match TRBD1. Germline CDR1 reads SGDLS; CDR2 reads YYNGEE. V gave up 3 bases and J gave up 6 bases; unmatched junction bases: 4. The CDR3 loop spans 13 amino acids. CDR3 DNA sequence: TGTGCCAGCAGCGCATCAGGGGGCGATGGCTACACCTTC. Protein product: CASSASGGDGYTF. The full variable domain, its missing parts supplied by reference TRBV9 and TRBJ1-2, is DSGVTQTPKHLITATGQRVTLRCSPRSGDLSVYWYQQSLDQGLQFLIQYYNGEERAKGNILERFSAQQFPDLHSELNLSSLELGDSALYFCASSASGGDGYTFGSGTRLTVV.

The chain recombines TRBV19 with TRBJ1-5; TRBD1 is a possible D gene (5 bases). Deletions cut 6 bases from V and 3 bases from J, with 18 bases between. This CDR3 is 16 amino acids long. The V gene's germline CDR1 is LNHDA and CDR2 SQIVND (reference sequence). CDR3: CASRGGRSGPNQPQHF. As DNA, the CDR3 is TGTGCCAGTAGGGGGGGTCGTTCGGGCCCCAATCAGCCCCAGCATTTT.

The chain uses TRBV19 and TRBJ1-1; no firm D call. Germline CDR1 and CDR2: LNHDA and SQIVND (reference sequence). With 3 bases removed from V and 10 bases from J, the gap between germline ends came to 15 bases. This CDR3 is 13 amino acids long. The chain's CDR3 is CASSIPSVPGAFF. DNA for the CDR3: TGTGCCAGTAGTATTCCCTCGGTCCCGGGAGCTTTCTTT.

The chain uses TRBV5-1 and TRBJ1-2, with no clear D. Germline V lookup: CDR1 SGHRS, CDR2 YFSETQ. This CDR3 region has 13 residues. Trimming left V 0 bases short and J 1 base short, with 4 bases between. CDR3 sequence (DNA): TGCGCCAGCAGCTTGGACGATAACTATGGCTACACCTTC. Amino acid sequence: CASSLDDNYGYTF. The full variable domain, its missing parts supplied by reference TRBV5-1 and TRBJ1-2, is KAGVTQTPRYLIKTRGQQVTLSCSPISGHRSVSWYQQTPGQGLQFLFEYFSETQRNKGNFPGRFSGRQFSNSRSEMNVSTLELGDSALYLCASSLDDNYGYTFGSGTRLTVV.